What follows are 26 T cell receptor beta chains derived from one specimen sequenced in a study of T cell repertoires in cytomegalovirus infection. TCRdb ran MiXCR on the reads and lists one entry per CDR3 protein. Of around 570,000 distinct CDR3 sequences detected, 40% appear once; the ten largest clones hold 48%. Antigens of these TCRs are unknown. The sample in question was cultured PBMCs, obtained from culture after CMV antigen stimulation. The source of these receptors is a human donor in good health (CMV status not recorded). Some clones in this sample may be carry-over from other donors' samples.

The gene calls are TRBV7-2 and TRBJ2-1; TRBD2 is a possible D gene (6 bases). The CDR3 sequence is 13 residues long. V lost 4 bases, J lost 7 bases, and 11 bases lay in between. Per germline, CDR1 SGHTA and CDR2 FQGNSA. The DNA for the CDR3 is TGTGCCAGCAGCTCTAGCCTAGCGAATGAGCAGTTCTTC. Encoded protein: CASSSSLANEQFF.

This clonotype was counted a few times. The CDR3 spells CASSSDRGLGYGYTF. The CDR3 bases are TGTGCCAGCAGCTCTGACAGGGGGCTGGGCTATGGCTACACCTTC. The chain is built from TRBV7-9 and TRBJ1-2; 10 bases map to TRBD1. This CDR3 region has 15 residues. V was pared by 4 bases and J by 4 bases, with 6 bases of the junction left unmatched. Germline CDR1 is SEHNR and CDR2 is FQNEAQ (reference sequence).

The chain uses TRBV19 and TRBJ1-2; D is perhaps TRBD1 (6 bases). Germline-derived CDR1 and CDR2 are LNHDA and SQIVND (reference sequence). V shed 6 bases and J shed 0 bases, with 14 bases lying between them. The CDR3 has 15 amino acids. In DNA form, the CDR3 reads TGTGCCAGTAGGGTGGGGGCGAACTCTAACTATGGCTACACCTTC. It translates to CASRVGANSNYGYTF.

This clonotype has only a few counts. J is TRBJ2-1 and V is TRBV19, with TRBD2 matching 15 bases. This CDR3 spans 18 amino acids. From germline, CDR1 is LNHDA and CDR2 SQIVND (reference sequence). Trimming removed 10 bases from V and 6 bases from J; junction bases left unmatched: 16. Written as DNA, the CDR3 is TGTGCCACGTCACCGGGACTAGCGGGAGGCCCGGGGGGCAATGAGCAGTTCTTC. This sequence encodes CATSPGLAGGPGGNEQFF.

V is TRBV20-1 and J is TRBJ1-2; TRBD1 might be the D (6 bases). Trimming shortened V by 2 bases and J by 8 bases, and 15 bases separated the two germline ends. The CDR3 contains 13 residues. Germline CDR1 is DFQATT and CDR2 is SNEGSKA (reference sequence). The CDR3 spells CSARRDTQRGYTF. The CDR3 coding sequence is TGCAGTGCTAGACGGGACACCCAACGGGGCTACACCTTC.

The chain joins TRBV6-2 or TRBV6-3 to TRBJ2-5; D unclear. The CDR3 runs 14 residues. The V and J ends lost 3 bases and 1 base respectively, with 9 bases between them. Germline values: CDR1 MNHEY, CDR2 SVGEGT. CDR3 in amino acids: CASSYSVAQETQYF. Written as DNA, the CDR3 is TGTGCCAGCAGTTATTCGGTCGCCCAAGAGACCCAGTACTTC.

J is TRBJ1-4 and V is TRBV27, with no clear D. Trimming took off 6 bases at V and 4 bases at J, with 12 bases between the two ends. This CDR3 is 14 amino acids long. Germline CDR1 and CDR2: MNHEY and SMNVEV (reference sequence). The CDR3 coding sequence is TGTGCCAGCAGGTCGGCAGCCAATAATGAAAAACTGTTTTTT. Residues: CASRSAANNEKLFF.

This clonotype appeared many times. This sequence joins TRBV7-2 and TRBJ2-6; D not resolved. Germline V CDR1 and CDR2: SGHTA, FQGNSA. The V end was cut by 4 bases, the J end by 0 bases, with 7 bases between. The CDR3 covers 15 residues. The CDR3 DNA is TGTGCCAGCAGCTCGTATACCTCTGGGGCCAACGTCCTGACTTTC. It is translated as CASSSYTSGANVLTF.

The CDR3 sequence is CASSPEGATEAFF. The CDR3 DNA reads TGTGCCAGCTCACCGGAGGGAGCCACTGAAGCTTTCTTT. This rearrangement joins TRBV18 to TRBJ1-1; no firm D call. In germline, CDR1 is KGHSH, CDR2 LQKENI. The V end lost 3 bases, the J end lost 4 bases, and 9 bases lay between the germline ends. This CDR3 has 13 residues.

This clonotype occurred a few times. The CDR3 is CASSWDGFNSNQPQHF. CDR3 DNA sequence: TGTGCCAGCAGTTGGGACGGATTTAATAGCAATCAGCCCCAGCATTTT. The chain uses TRBV6-6 and TRBJ1-5, with D possibly TRBD1 on 5 matching bases. The germline V gene encodes CDR1 MNHNY and CDR2 SVGAGI (reference sequence). Between the trimmed V and J ends, which lost 4 bases and 0 bases, there was a span of 13 bases. The CDR3 is made up of 16 amino acids.

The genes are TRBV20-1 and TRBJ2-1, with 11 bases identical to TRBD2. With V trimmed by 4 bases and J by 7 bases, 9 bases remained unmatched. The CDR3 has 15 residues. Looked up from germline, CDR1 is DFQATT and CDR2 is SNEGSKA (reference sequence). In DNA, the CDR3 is TGCAGTGCTAAATCTAGCGGGGGGCCCGGAAATGAGCAGTTCTTC. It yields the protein CSAKSSGGPGNEQFF.

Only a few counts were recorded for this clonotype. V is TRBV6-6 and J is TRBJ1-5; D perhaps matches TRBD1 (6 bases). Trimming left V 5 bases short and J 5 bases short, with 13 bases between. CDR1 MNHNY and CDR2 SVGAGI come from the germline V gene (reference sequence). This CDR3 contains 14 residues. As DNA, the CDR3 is TGTGCCAGCAGTCTACAGGGATGGGATCAGCCCCAGCATTTT. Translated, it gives CASSLQGWDQPQHF.

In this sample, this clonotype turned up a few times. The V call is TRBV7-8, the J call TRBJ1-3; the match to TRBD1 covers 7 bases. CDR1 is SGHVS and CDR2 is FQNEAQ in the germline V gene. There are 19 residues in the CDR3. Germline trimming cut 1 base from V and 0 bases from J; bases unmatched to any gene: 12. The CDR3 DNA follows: TGTGCCAGCAGCTTAGAGGCCCAGGGGGACCTGACCTCTGGAAACACCATATATTTT. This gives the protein CASSLEAQGDLTSGNTIYF.

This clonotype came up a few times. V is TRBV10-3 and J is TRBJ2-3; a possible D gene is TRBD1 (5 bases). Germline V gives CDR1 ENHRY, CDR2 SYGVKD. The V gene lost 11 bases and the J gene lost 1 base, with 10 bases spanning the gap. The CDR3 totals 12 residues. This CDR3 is CASGSRTDTQYF. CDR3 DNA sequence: TGTGCCTCAGGGTCGCGCACAGATACGCAGTATTTT.

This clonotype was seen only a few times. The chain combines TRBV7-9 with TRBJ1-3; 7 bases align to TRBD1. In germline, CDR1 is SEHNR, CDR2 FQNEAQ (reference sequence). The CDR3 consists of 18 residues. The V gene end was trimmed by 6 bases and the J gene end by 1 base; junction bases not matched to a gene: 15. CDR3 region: CASSSRQGERWSGNTIYF. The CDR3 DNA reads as TGTGCCAGCAGTTCCCGACAGGGAGAAAGGTGGTCTGGAAACACCATATATTTT.

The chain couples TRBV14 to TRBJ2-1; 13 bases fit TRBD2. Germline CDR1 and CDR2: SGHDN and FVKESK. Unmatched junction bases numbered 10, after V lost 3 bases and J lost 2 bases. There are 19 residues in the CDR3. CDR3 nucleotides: TGTGCCAGCAGCCAGTGGAGACTAGCGGGGGGCAAGGCCTACAATGAGCAGTTCTTC. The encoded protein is CASSQWRLAGGKAYNEQFF. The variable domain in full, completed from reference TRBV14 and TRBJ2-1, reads EAGVTQFPSHSVIEKGQTVTLRCDPISGHDNLYWYRRVMGKEIKFLLHFVKESKQDESGMPNNRFLAERTGGTYSTLKVQPAELEDSGVYFCASSQWRLAGGKAYNEQFFGPGTRLTVL.

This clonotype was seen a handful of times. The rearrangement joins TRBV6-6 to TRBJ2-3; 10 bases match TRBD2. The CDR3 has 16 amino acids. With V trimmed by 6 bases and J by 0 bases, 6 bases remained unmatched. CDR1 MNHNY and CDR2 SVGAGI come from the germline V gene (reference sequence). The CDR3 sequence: CASRAGGRSSTDTQYF. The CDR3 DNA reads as TGTGCCAGCAGAGCGGGGGGGCGGTCTAGCACAGATACGCAGTATTTT.

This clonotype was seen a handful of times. The CDR3 sequence is CASSDRAGTETQYF. CDR3 DNA sequence: TGTGCCAGTAGCGACAGGGCCGGGACGGAGACCCAGTACTTC. This chain joins TRBV19 and TRBJ2-5; 7 nucleotides agree with TRBD1. Per the germline V gene, CDR1 is LNHDA and CDR2 is SQIVND (reference sequence). The CDR3 has 14 amino acids. The V gene end was trimmed by 6 bases and the J gene end by 5 bases; junction bases not matched to a gene: 9.

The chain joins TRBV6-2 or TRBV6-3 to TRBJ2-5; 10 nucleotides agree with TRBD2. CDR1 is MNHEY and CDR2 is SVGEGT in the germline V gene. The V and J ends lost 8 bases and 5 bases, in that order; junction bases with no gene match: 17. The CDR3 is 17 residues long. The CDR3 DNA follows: TGTGCCAGCCACCACAGCGGGAGGGCCTCGTTCGCGGAGACCCAGTACTTC. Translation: CASHHSGRASFAETQYF.

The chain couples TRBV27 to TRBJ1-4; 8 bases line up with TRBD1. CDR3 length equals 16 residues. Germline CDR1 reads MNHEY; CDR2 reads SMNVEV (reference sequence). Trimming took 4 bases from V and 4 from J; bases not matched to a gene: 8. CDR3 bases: TGTGCCAGCAGTTCGGACAGGGAGGAGAATAATGAAAAACTGTTTTTT. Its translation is CASSSDREENNEKLFF.

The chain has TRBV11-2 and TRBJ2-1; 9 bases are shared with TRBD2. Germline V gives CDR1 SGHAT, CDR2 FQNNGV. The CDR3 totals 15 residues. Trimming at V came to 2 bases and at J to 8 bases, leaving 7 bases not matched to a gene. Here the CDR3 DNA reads TGTGCCAGCAGCTTATACGCGGGAGGGCTGTATGAGCAGTTCTTC. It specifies CASSLYAGGLYEQFF.

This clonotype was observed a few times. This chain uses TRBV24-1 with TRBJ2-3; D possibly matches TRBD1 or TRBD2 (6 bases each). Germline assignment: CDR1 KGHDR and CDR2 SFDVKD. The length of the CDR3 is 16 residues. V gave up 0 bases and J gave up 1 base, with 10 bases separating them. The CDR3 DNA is TGTGCCACCAGTGATTTGACGGGGGCTGGCACAGATACGCAGTATTTT. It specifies CATSDLTGAGTDTQYF.

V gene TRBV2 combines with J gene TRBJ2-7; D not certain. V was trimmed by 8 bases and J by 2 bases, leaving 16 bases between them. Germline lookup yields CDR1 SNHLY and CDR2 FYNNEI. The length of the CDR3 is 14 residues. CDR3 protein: CASRVLGGAYEQYF. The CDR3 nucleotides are TGTGCCAGCCGGGTGCTGGGCGGTGCCTACGAGCAGTACTTC.

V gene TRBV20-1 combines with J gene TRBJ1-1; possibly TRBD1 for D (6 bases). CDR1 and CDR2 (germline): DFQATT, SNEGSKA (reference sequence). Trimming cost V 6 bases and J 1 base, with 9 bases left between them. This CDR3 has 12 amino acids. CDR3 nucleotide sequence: TGCAGTGCCGTGACAGGGAACACTGAAGCTTTCTTT. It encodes CSAVTGNTEAFF.

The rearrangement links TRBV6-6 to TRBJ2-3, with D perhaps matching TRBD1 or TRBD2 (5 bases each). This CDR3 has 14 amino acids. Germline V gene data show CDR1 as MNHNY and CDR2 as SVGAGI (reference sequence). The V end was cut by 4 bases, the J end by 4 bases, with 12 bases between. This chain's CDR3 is CASSFRGTPDTQYF. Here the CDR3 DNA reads TGTGCCAGCAGTTTTAGAGGGACCCCAGATACGCAGTATTTT.

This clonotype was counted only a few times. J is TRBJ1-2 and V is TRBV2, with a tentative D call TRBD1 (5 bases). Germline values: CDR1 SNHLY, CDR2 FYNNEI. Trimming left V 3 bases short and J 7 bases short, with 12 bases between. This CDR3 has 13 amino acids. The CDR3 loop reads CASSDGQGGGYTF. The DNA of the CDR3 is TGTGCCAGCAGTGACGGGCAGGGTGGTGGCTACACCTTC. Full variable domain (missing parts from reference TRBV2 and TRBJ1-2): EPEVTQTPSHQVTQMGQEVILRCVPISNHLYFYWYRQILGQKVEFLVSFYNNEISEKSEIFDDQFSVERPDGSNFTLKIRSTKLEDSAMYFCASSDGQGGGYTFGSGTRLTVV.